This TCR beta chain was identified during a study of naive and memory T cell subsets. For this clonotype: The target antigen is unknown.

Both TRBC1 and TRBC2 were covered by a beta constant-region primer of two equimolar oligonucleotides. The ligated cDNA underwent four PCR rounds using SP2 and nested alpha and beta constant-region primers. Ligation attached a single-stranded oligonucleotide with a 12-nucleotide UMI and the SP2 primer to the cDNA 3' end. Each CDR3 protein is one row after TCRdb ran MiXCR on the UMI-ligation and nested PCR reads. The sample includes approximately 140,000 distinct CDR3 sequences, roughly 22% of them seen just once. Cells stained for CD3, CD4, CD8, CD45RA, CD27 and viability were sorted into four CD45RA/CD27 subsets. Study-wide results and caveats: The power law exponent of TCR abundance differed between naive and memory cells. Possibly reflecting memory cells re-expressing CD45RA, a few larger clonotypes occurred in naive repertoires, especially CD8. TCR counts from RNA may reflect activation-linked expression changes.

V lost 3 bases and J lost 2; bases outside the gene matches: 3. Germline assignment: CDR1 DFQATT and CDR2 SNEGSKA (reference sequence). There are 15 residues in the CDR3. This TCR derives from a human donor in good health. Sequenced input: naive CD4+ T cells from blood. The V and J genes are TRBV20-1 and TRBJ2-2, with 10 bases matching TRBD2. CDR3 in amino acids: CSARILAGNTGELFF. DNA for the CDR3: TGCAGTGCTAGGATACTAGCGGGAAACACCGGGGAGCTGTTTTTT.